This TCR beta chain comes out of a study of blood T cell repertoires in COVID-19. On the study more broadly: Acute and convalescent COVID-19 specimens originated in the United States, Italy and Spain.

V gave up 3 bases and J gave up 8 bases, with 13 bases separating them. Germline CDR1 is KGHSH and CDR2 is LQKENI. This CDR3 comprises 13 residues. Authors' data handling: The assay estimated nucleated cells by amplifying reference gene primers. Assay: immunoSEQ multiplex PCR; the TCRdb copy retains only in-frame clones and omits some. V and J calls and clone size follow that table, whereas D and trimming were derived from the DNA. The sample holds about 120,000 clones, around 80% seen once. Sequenced material: peripheral blood. The sequence derives from a woman aged 50 to 65 with acute or convalescent COVID-19. This chain links TRBV18 with TRBJ1-2; the D is unclear. CDR3 sequence reads: CASSPLEISGYTF. As DNA, the CDR3 is TGTGCCAGCTCACCCCTGGAGATCAGCGGCTACACCTTC. The complete variable domain, with remaining parts taken from reference TRBV18 and TRBJ1-2, reads NAGVMQNPRHLVRRRGQEARLRCSPMKGHSHVYWYRQLPEEGLKFMVYLQKENIIDESGMPKERFSAEFPKEGPSILRIQQVVRGDSAAYFCASSPLEISGYTFGSGTRLTVV.